These T cell receptor beta chains were read from a single sample in a study of response to subunit inactivated influenza vaccine. TCRdb reprocessed the RT-PCR reads via MiXCR and lists one record per CDR3 protein. The sample contains about 500,000 distinct CDR3 sequences, 6% to 9% of which appear only once. The source was PBMCs from blood, collected roughly 24 months after vaccination. All receptors derive from a man aged 45 to 70 who received an inactivated influenza vaccine. CDR3s include the opening cysteine and the closing phenylalanine or tryptophan. Fields, in order: D gene, V gene, J gene, clone size, CDR3 protein, CDR3 DNA. A D gene is named only where the DNA matches it firmly. Rows may omit the clone size; those that give it use once, few, many or a size class.

d_gene: TRBD1
v_gene: TRBV5-1
j_gene: TRBJ2-1
abundance: many
CDR3aa: CASSLGQGFNEQFF
CDR3nt: TGCGCCAGCAGCTTAGGACAGGGATTCAATGAGCAGTTCTTC

d_gene: TRBD1
v_gene: TRBV18
j_gene: TRBJ1-2
abundance: NA
CDR3aa: CASSLARDRSSYGYTF
CDR3nt: TGTGCCAGCTCACTGGCCCGGGACAGATCTTCCTATGGCTACACCTTC

d_gene: NA
v_gene: TRBV5-1
j_gene: TRBJ2-3
abundance: NA
CDR3aa: CASSLKTSFTDTQYF
CDR3nt: TGCGCCAGCAGCTTAAAGACTTCTTTCACAGATACGCAGTATTTT

d_gene: TRBD1
v_gene: TRBV11-3
j_gene: TRBJ2-3
abundance: NA
CDR3aa: CASSLGRGTETQYF
CDR3nt: TGTGCCAGCAGCTTGGGCAGGGGGACAGAGACGCAGTATTTT

d_gene: TRBD2
v_gene: TRBV5-1
j_gene: TRBJ2-2
abundance: few
CDR3aa: CASSWTSGGVTGELFF
CDR3nt: TGCGCCAGCAGCTGGACTAGCGGGGGGGTCACCGGGGAGCTGTTTTTT

d_gene: TRBD2
v_gene: TRBV18
j_gene: TRBJ2-1
abundance: few
CDR3aa: CASSPTRLAGGNEQFF
CDR3nt: TGTGCCAGCTCACCGACGCGGCTAGCGGGAGGGAATGAGCAGTTCTTC

d_gene: TRBD2
v_gene: TRBV7-8
j_gene: TRBJ2-5
abundance: many
CDR3aa: CASSLGLAGQTQYF
CDR3nt: TGTGCCAGCAGCCTCGGACTAGCGGGACAGACCCAGTACTTC

d_gene: NA
v_gene: TRBV5-1
j_gene: TRBJ2-7
abundance: few
CDR3aa: CASKGGFEGSEQYF
CDR3nt: TGCGCCAGCAAAGGGGGATTTGAGGGGAGCGAGCAGTACTTC

d_gene: NA
v_gene: TRBV19
j_gene: TRBJ1-3
abundance: few
CDR3aa: CASKSSGSSGNTIYF
CDR3nt: TGTGCCAGTAAAAGCTCAGGAAGTTCGGGAAACACCATATATTTT

d_gene: TRBD1
v_gene: TRBV24-1
j_gene: TRBJ2-7
abundance: few
CDR3aa: CATSGKGATYEQYF
CDR3nt: TGTGCCACCAGTGGTAAGGGGGCCACCTACGAGCAGTACTTC

d_gene: NA
v_gene: TRBV24-1
j_gene: TRBJ2-1
abundance: once
CDR3aa: CATRDGGGEQFF
CDR3nt: TGTGCCACCAGGGACGGAGGAGGGGAGCAGTTCTTC

d_gene: NA
v_gene: TRBV14
j_gene: TRBJ2-5
abundance: NA
CDR3aa: CVSSQGSGETQYF
CDR3nt: TGTGTCAGCAGCCAAGGGTCGGGGGAGACCCAGTACTTC

d_gene: NA
v_gene: TRBV25-1
j_gene: TRBJ2-5
abundance: few
CDR3aa: CASSEYLGALGETQYF
CDR3nt: TGTGCCAGCAGTGAATATCTGGGGGCACTTGGAGAGACCCAGTACTTC

d_gene: NA
v_gene: TRBV28
j_gene: TRBJ2-4
abundance: many
CDR3aa: CASVGTAKNIQYF
CDR3nt: TGTGCCAGCGTTGGGACAGCCAAAAACATTCAGTACTTC

d_gene: NA
v_gene: TRBV4-1
j_gene: TRBJ2-3
abundance: NA
CDR3aa: CASSPDYPSTDTQYF
CDR3nt: TGCGCCAGCAGCCCCGACTACCCCAGCACAGATACGCAGTATTTT

d_gene: NA
v_gene: TRBV2
j_gene: TRBJ2-3
abundance: few
CDR3aa: CASREQGSRTDTQYF
CDR3nt: TGTGCCAGCAGGGAACAGGGCTCCCGCACAGATACGCAGTATTTT

d_gene: NA
v_gene: TRBV29-1
j_gene: TRBJ2-2
abundance: many
CDR3aa: CSVLLRTGELFF
CDR3nt: TGCAGCGTCCTACTGAGAACCGGGGAGCTGTTTTTT

d_gene: NA
v_gene: TRBV5-1
j_gene: TRBJ2-5
abundance: few
CDR3aa: CASSLASQKGETQYF
CDR3nt: TGCGCCAGCAGCTTGGCCTCTCAGAAAGGGGAGACCCAGTACTTC

d_gene: TRBD1
v_gene: TRBV23-1
j_gene: TRBJ1-1
abundance: NA
CDR3aa: CASSQSRTGVCTEAFF
CDR3nt: TGCGCCAGCAGTCAATCGAGGACAGGGGTATGCACTGAAGCTTTCTTT

d_gene: TRBD2
v_gene: TRBV11-1
j_gene: TRBJ2-1
abundance: few
CDR3aa: CASSLSGLAGDEQFF
CDR3nt: TGTGCCAGCAGCCTATCAGGACTAGCAGGGGATGAGCAGTTCTTC

d_gene: TRBD2
v_gene: TRBV20-1
j_gene: TRBJ2-7
abundance: few
CDR3aa: CSARDGLAGGEQYF
CDR3nt: TGCAGTGCTAGAGATGGACTAGCGGGAGGTGAGCAGTACTTC

d_gene: NA
v_gene: TRBV2
j_gene: TRBJ2-5
abundance: few
CDR3aa: CASSERAAQETQYF
CDR3nt: TGTGCCAGCAGTGAAAGGGCAGCTCAAGAGACCCAGTACTTC

d_gene: TRBD2
v_gene: TRBV28
j_gene: TRBJ2-7
abundance: NA
CDR3aa: CASSSPARSGSSYEQYF
CDR3nt: TGTGCCAGCAGTTCTCCAGCCCGAAGCGGGAGCTCCTACGAGCAGTACTTC

d_gene: TRBD1
v_gene: TRBV4-2
j_gene: TRBJ2-1
abundance: many
CDR3aa: CASSQPPGTENEQFF
CDR3nt: TGTGCCAGCAGCCAACCCCCGGGGACAGAAAATGAGCAGTTCTTC

d_gene: NA
v_gene: TRBV11-1
j_gene: TRBJ1-4
abundance: NA
CDR3aa: CASSLALMSGETNEKLFF
CDR3nt: TGTGCCAGCAGCTTAGCGCTAATGAGCGGGGAAACTAATGAAAAACTGTTTTTT

d_gene: TRBD1
v_gene: TRBV7-2
j_gene: TRBJ1-6
abundance: NA
CDR3aa: CASSPDRGNNSPLHF
CDR3nt: TGTGCCAGCAGCCCGGACAGGGGTAATAATTCACCCCTCCACTTT

d_gene: NA
v_gene: TRBV7-3
j_gene: TRBJ2-1
abundance: NA
CDR3aa: CASSPTRGEQFF
CDR3nt: TGTGCCAGCAGCCCCACCAGGGGTGAGCAGTTCTTC

d_gene: NA
v_gene: TRBV20-1
j_gene: TRBJ2-3
abundance: NA
CDR3aa: CSARDPGSTDTQYF
CDR3nt: TGCAGTGCTAGAGATCCGGGTAGCACAGATACGCAGTATTTT

d_gene: NA
v_gene: TRBV5-1
j_gene: TRBJ1-2
abundance: few
CDR3aa: CASSLEGREGHGYTF
CDR3nt: TGCGCCAGCAGCTTGGAGGGCAGGGAGGGACATGGCTACACCTTC

d_gene: NA
v_gene: TRBV4-3
j_gene: TRBJ2-3
abundance: few
CDR3aa: CASSQEIEDSTDTQYF
CDR3nt: TGCGCCAGCAGCCAAGAAATAGAGGACAGCACAGATACGCAGTATTTT

d_gene: NA
v_gene: TRBV6-1
j_gene: TRBJ1-2
abundance: many
CDR3aa: CASRGRGTNYGYTF
CDR3nt: TGTGCCAGCAGGGGACGGGGGACAAACTATGGCTACACCTTC

d_gene: NA
v_gene: TRBV5-1
j_gene: TRBJ1-5
abundance: many
CDR3aa: CASSLGGDSNQPQHF
CDR3nt: TGCGCCAGCAGCTTGGGAGGGGATAGCAATCAGCCCCAGCATTTT

d_gene: NA
v_gene: TRBV6-2/TRBV6-3
j_gene: TRBJ2-2
abundance: NA
CDR3aa: CASSYSPRVTGELFF
CDR3nt: TGTGCCAGCAGTTACTCCCCTCGGGTCACCGGGGAGCTGTTTTTT

d_gene: NA
v_gene: TRBV15
j_gene: TRBJ2-1
abundance: few
CDR3aa: CATSRVAGAISNEQFF
CDR3nt: TGTGCCACCAGCAGAGTGGCGGGGGCCATTTCCAATGAGCAGTTCTTC

d_gene: TRBD2
v_gene: TRBV7-9
j_gene: TRBJ2-1
abundance: NA
CDR3aa: CASSPGLAGHYNEQFF
CDR3nt: TGTGCCAGCAGCCCGGGACTAGCGGGGCATTACAATGAGCAGTTCTTC

d_gene: NA
v_gene: TRBV12-3/TRBV12-4
j_gene: TRBJ2-5
abundance: few
CDR3aa: CASSFNSGTAQETQYF
CDR3nt: TGTGCCAGCAGTTTTAATTCAGGGACGGCCCAAGAGACCCAGTACTTC

d_gene: TRBD1
v_gene: TRBV5-4
j_gene: TRBJ2-5
abundance: few
CDR3aa: CASSLGQGQGETQYF
CDR3nt: TGTGCCAGCAGCTTGGGACAGGGTCAGGGGGAGACCCAGTACTTC

d_gene: TRBD1
v_gene: TRBV7-2
j_gene: TRBJ2-2
abundance: NA
CDR3aa: CASSLVTGVTGELFF
CDR3nt: TGTGCCAGCAGCTTAGTGACAGGGGTAACCGGGGAGCTGTTTTTT

d_gene: TRBD1
v_gene: TRBV4-1
j_gene: TRBJ1-5
abundance: many
CDR3aa: CASSHFVTGLDQPQHF
CDR3nt: TGCGCCAGCAGCCACTTTGTGACAGGGTTAGATCAGCCCCAGCATTTT

d_gene: NA
v_gene: TRBV27
j_gene: TRBJ2-6
abundance: many
CDR3aa: CASSTTGRYPGANVLTF
CDR3nt: TGTGCCAGCAGTACGACAGGGAGGTATCCTGGGGCCAACGTCCTGACTTTC

d_gene: TRBD2
v_gene: TRBV29-1
j_gene: TRBJ2-2
abundance: many
CDR3aa: CSVLGLAGPGELFF
CDR3nt: TGCAGCGTACTCGGACTAGCGGGCCCCGGGGAGCTGTTTTTT

d_gene: TRBD1
v_gene: TRBV7-2
j_gene: TRBJ2-3
abundance: many
CDR3aa: CASSAGGYTQYF
CDR3nt: TGTGCCAGCAGCGCAGGGGGATATACGCAGTATTTT

d_gene: TRBD2
v_gene: TRBV4-1
j_gene: TRBJ2-5
abundance: many
CDR3aa: CASSQIVAGLSVGVQYF
CDR3nt: TGCGCCAGCAGCCAGATAGTAGCGGGGTTAAGTGTAGGGGTCCAGTACTTC

d_gene: TRBD2
v_gene: TRBV5-1
j_gene: TRBJ2-1
abundance: few
CDR3aa: CASSIGEGRVDEQFF
CDR3nt: TGCGCCAGCAGTATCGGGGAGGGCCGGGTCGATGAGCAGTTCTTC

d_gene: TRBD2
v_gene: TRBV4-3
j_gene: TRBJ2-7
abundance: many
CDR3aa: CASSQEGTSGRNEQYF
CDR3nt: TGCGCCAGCAGCCAAGAAGGGACTAGCGGGAGAAACGAGCAGTACTTC

d_gene: NA
v_gene: TRBV4-3
j_gene: TRBJ1-3
abundance: NA
CDR3aa: CASSQVWAFGNTIYF
CDR3nt: TGCGCCAGCAGCCAAGTTTGGGCCTTTGGAAACACCATATATTTT

d_gene: NA
v_gene: TRBV2
j_gene: TRBJ2-3
abundance: NA
CDR3aa: CASSRREPSTDTQYF
CDR3nt: TGTGCCAGCAGCCGTCGGGAACCTAGCACAGATACGCAGTATTTT

d_gene: NA
v_gene: TRBV5-5
j_gene: TRBJ1-1
abundance: few
CDR3aa: CASSFAQKNTEAFF
CDR3nt: TGTGCCAGCAGCTTCGCACAGAAGAACACTGAAGCTTTCTTT

d_gene: NA
v_gene: TRBV20-1
j_gene: TRBJ2-2
abundance: NA
CDR3aa: CGTGRINTGELFF
CDR3nt: TGCGGAACAGGACGGATTAACACCGGGGAGCTGTTTTTT